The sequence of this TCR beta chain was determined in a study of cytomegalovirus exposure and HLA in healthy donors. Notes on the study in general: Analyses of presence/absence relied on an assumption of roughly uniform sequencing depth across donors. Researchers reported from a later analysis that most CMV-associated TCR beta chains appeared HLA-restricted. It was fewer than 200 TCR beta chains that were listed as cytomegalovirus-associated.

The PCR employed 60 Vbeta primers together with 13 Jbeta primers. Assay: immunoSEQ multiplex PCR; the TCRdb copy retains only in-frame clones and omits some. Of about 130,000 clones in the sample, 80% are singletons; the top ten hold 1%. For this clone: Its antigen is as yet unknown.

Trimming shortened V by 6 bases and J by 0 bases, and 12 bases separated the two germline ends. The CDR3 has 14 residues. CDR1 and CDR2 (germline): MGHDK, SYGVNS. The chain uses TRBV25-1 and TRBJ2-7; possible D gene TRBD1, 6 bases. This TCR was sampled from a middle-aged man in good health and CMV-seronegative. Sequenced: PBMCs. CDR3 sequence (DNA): TGTGCCAGCAGGGGGACATCGGGCTCCTACGAGCAGTACTTC. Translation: CASRGTSGSYEQYF.